These 8 T cell receptor beta chains came from one sample sequenced in a study of blood T cell repertoires in COVID-19 (dated by TCRdb to about 2020). The library was built by means of the immunoSEQ multiplex PCR assay. TCRdb took over this immuneACCESS table, retaining in-frame rearrangements with V and J assigned. Such tables are incomplete; in checked studies, under half of the missing clones stem from an unresolved V gene, and the remainder is unexplained. The sample table lists roughly 250,000 clones, 87% of them with a count of one. The ten largest clones capture roughly 7.8% of the sample. The specimen sequenced was peripheral blood. The origin of the receptors is a man aged 55 to 69 who had recovered from COVID-19.

In regard to this clone: The identical CDR3 is also encoded by other nucleotide sequences in the sample. The genes are TRBV5-1 and TRBJ2-7; TRBD2 is a possible D gene (5 bases). In germline, CDR1 is SGHRS, CDR2 YFSETQ. The ends were cut back, 0 bases at V and 2 bases at J, with 12 bases in the middle. The CDR3 is 15 residues long. CDR3 amino acids: CASSLDAGGPYEQYF. CDR3 bases: TGCGCCAGCAGCTTGGATGCGGGCGGACCCTACGAGCAGTACTTC.

The V gene is TRBV10-3, the J gene TRBJ1-2; D remains unclear. The germline V and J ends were trimmed by 8 bases and 7 bases, with 14 bases remaining between them. Germline lookup yields CDR1 ENHRY and CDR2 SYGVKD. This CDR3 spans 12 amino acids. This CDR3 is CAIFEVEGGYTF. In DNA, the CDR3 is TGTGCCATCTTTGAAGTGGAGGGTGGCTACACCTTC.

The DNA for the CDR3 is TGTGCCAGCAGCTCGGACTTCTACAATGAGCAGTTCTTC. It is translated as CASSSDFYNEQFF. The chain uses TRBV6-2 or TRBV6-3 and TRBJ2-1, with D possibly being TRBD2 (5 bases). V lost 6 bases, J lost 3 bases, and 9 bases lay in between. Germline loops: CDR1 MNHEY, CDR2 SVGEGT. CDR3 length: 13 residues.

The rearrangement uses TRBV21-1 and TRBJ2-2; the listed D gene, TRBD2, was not tested against the DNA. TRBV21-1 is described as a pseudogene. The CDR3 spans 15 residues. CDR3 coding DNA: TGTGCCAGCAGCATCGGGGGGCCGAACACCGGGGAGCTGTTTTTT. This translates into CASSIGGPNTGELFF.

In nucleotides, the CDR3 is TGTGCCAGCAGCTGCAGGGGGTTGTCACCCCTCCACTTT. It encodes CASSCRGLSPLHF. The genes are TRBV21-1 and TRBJ1-6; TRBD1, the D gene given by the table, was not confirmed from the DNA. TRBV21-1 is termed a pseudogene. The CDR3 sequence is 13 residues long.

The DNA of the CDR3 is TGTGCCAGCAGTTTAGCCCCCGGGCGGGGGGGCCTTAATGAGCAGTTCTTC. Its protein product is CASSLAPGRGGLNEQFF. V gene TRBV27 combines with J gene TRBJ2-1; 9 bases map to TRBD2. J gave up 7 bases and V 2 bases, and 12 bases lay outside the gene matches. The length of the CDR3 is 17 residues. Germline CDR1 reads MNHEY; CDR2 reads SMNVEV (reference sequence).

The chain employs TRBV7-8 and TRBJ1-2; 7 bases align to TRBD1. V lost 6 bases to trimming and J lost 1 base; unmatched junction nucleotides: 5. Germline CDR1 and CDR2: SGHVS and FQNEAQ. This CDR3 has 14 amino acids. The CDR3 DNA follows: TGTGCCAGCAGAGGGGGGACAGTTAACTATGGCTACACCTTC. Encoded protein: CASRGGTVNYGYTF.

The chain is built from TRBV4-1 and TRBJ1-2, with D perhaps matching TRBD1 (6 bases). Looked up from germline, CDR1 is MGHRA and CDR2 is YSYEKL. V lost 1 base to trimming and J lost 4 bases, with 19 bases between them. The CDR3 covers 17 residues. CDR3: CASSQVSARGASYGYTF. The DNA of the CDR3 is TGCGCCAGCAGCCAAGTGAGCGCGCGGGGGGCGTCCTATGGCTACACCTTC.